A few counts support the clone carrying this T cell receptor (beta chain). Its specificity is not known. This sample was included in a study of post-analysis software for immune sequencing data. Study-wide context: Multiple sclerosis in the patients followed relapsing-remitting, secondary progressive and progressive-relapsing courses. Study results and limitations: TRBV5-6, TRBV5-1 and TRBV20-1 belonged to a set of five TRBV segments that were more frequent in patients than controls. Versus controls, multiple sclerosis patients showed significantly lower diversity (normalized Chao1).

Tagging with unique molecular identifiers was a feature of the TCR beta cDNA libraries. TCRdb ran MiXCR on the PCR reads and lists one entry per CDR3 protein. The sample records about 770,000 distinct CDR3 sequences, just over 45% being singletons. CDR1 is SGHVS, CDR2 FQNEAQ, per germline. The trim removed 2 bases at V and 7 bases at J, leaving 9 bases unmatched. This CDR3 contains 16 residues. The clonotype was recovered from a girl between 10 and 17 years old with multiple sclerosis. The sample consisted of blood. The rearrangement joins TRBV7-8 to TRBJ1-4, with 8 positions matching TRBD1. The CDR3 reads CASSLLPDRGREKLFF. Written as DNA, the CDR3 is TGTGCCAGCAGCTTATTACCAGACAGGGGACGTGAAAAACTGTTTTTT.